These 17 T cell receptor beta chains were sequenced from one sample in a study of blood T cell repertoires in COVID-19. Only in-frame clones appear in the TCRdb table, and some are missing; sequencing was by immunoSEQ multiplex PCR. The sample carries under 150,000 clones, 85% recorded once. Sequenced: peripheral blood. The receptor source for this set is a human donor in a cohort sampled during active COVID-19.

The count of this clone is one. V usage is TRBV15 and J usage is TRBJ2-2, with D possibly being TRBD2 (6 bases). In germline, CDR1 is LNHNV, CDR2 YYDKDF (reference sequence). CDR3 size: 13 residues. V was cut by 5 bases and J by 7 bases, with 11 bases left in between. DNA of the CDR3: TGTGCCACCAGCGCGGGAAATGGCGGGGAGCTGTTTTTT. It encodes CATSAGNGGELFF.

The rearrangement joins TRBV6-5 to TRBJ2-1; perhaps TRBD2 as D (6 bases). The germline V gene encodes CDR1 MNHEY and CDR2 SVGAGI. CDR3 length: 12 residues. Trimming took 8 bases from V and 12 from J, leaving 17 bases between them. CDR3 residues: CASAESRRGQFF. As DNA, the CDR3 is TGTGCCAGCGCTGAAAGCCGGCGGGGGCAGTTCTTC.

V and J are TRBV7-2 and TRBJ2-1; a weak D match, TRBD2 (5 bases). Germline CDR1 SGHTA, CDR2 FQGNSA. There are 14 residues in the CDR3. The V and J ends lost 3 bases and 8 bases respectively, with 14 bases between them. The CDR3 DNA reads TGTGCCAGCAGCTTTGGGCTAGCTAGGGATGAGCAGTTCTTC. This sequence encodes CASSFGLARDEQFF.

V gene TRBV20-1 combines with J gene TRBJ2-3; TRBD2 agrees at 7 bases. V was clipped by 3 bases and J by 0 bases; unmatched bases: 12. The CDR3 runs 17 residues. Germline assignment: CDR1 DFQATT and CDR2 SNEGSKA (reference sequence). CDR3 DNA sequence: TGCAGTGCTAGTTCCCCAGTGGGGGGGGAGAGCACAGATACGCAGTATTTT. Translated: CSASSPVGGESTDTQYF.

The rearrangement links TRBV4-2 to TRBJ2-3, with 7 bases aligning to TRBD1. Per the germline V gene, CDR1 is LGHNA and CDR2 is YNFKEQ. V trimming: 4 bases; J trimming: 2 bases; junction bases outside the gene matches: 9. The CDR3 covers 16 residues. The CDR3 sequence: CASSPSLTGLTDTQYF. CDR3 DNA: TGTGCCAGCAGCCCCTCCCTGACAGGGCTCACAGATACGCAGTATTTT.

The chain joins TRBV15 to TRBJ1-2; TRBD1 matches 9 bases. Unmatched junction bases numbered 14, after V lost 5 bases and J lost 7 bases. From germline, CDR1 is LNHNV and CDR2 YYDKDF (reference sequence). This CDR3 has 16 residues. CDR3 in amino acids: CATSAPPGTGFFGYTF. The CDR3 DNA sequence: TGTGCCACCAGCGCTCCTCCCGGGACAGGGTTCTTTGGCTACACCTTC.

In its sample, this clone was seen once. The J gene is TRBJ1-5, the V gene TRBV12-2; the DNA was not used to check the table's D call, TRBD1. TRBV12-2 has pseudogene status. This CDR3 is built from 16 residues. For the CDR3, the DNA is TGTGCAAGTCGCTTAGTGAAACAGGCTTTCAATCAGCCCCAGCATTTT. Its translation: CASRLVKQAFNQPQHF.

This rearrangement joins TRBV19 to TRBJ2-4; D might be TRBD2 (7 bases). Germline CDR1 is LNHDA and CDR2 is SQIVND (reference sequence). Trimming stripped 7 bases from V and 1 base from J, with 11 bases between. The CDR3 spans 14 residues. Here the CDR3 DNA reads TGTGCCAGTATGGAGGGGGGGGCCAAAAACATTCAGTACTTC. This encodes CASMEGGAKNIQYF.

This clone was recorded once. This rearrangement joins TRBV29-1 to TRBJ2-7, with 10 bases that match TRBD1. V lost 6 bases to trimming and J lost 0 bases; unmatched junction nucleotides: 5. CDR3 length equals 14 residues. Germline CDR1 and CDR2: SQVTM and ANQGSEA. In nucleotides, the CDR3 is TGCAGCGTCGCCGGGACAGGGGTCTCCTACGAGCAGTACTTC. Its protein is CSVAGTGVSYEQYF.

The rearrangement links TRBV5-4 to TRBJ2-3; D not resolved. The CDR3 totals 12 residues. Germline CDR1 SGHNT, CDR2 YYREEE (reference sequence). Deletions cut 4 bases from V and 6 bases from J, with 9 bases between. In nucleotides, the CDR3 is TGTGCCAGCAGCAATACAGCCGATACGCAGTATTTT. Protein sequence: CASSNTADTQYF.

This chain uses TRBV11-3 with TRBJ2-1, with D perhaps TRBD2 (5 bases). Trimming pared 5 bases from V and 6 bases from J, leaving 14 bases between. The germline V gene has CDR1 SGHNT and CDR2 YENEEA. This CDR3 has 14 residues. CDR3 DNA sequence: TGTGCCAGCAGCCCCCGAGGGCAGACCAATGAGCAGTTCTTC. It encodes CASSPRGQTNEQFF.

The chain links TRBV29-1 to TRBJ2-1, with a weak D call TRBD1 (6 bases). V was shortened by 7 bases and J by 11 bases, with 12 bases between the two germline ends. The CDR3 runs to 10 residues. Germline lookup yields CDR1 SQVTM and CDR2 ANQGSEA. CDR3 region: CSGGTLKQFF. The CDR3 DNA reads TGCAGCGGGGGGACATTGAAGCAGTTCTTC.

The V and J genes are TRBV9 and TRBJ2-1, with D unresolved. This CDR3 comprises 14 residues. Looked up from germline, CDR1 is SGDLS and CDR2 is YYNGEE. The ends were cut back, 2 bases at V and 0 bases at J, with 6 bases in the middle. CDR3 in DNA: TGTGCCAGCAGCGTTCTAAGCTCCTACAATGAGCAGTTCTTC. Protein product: CASSVLSSYNEQFF.

This clone appeared once. The chain joins TRBV11-2 to TRBJ2-5; 14 positions match TRBD2. Germline CDR1 and CDR2: SGHAT and FQNNGV. The junction had 10 bases not matched to a gene; V was cut back by 5 bases and J by 5 bases. This CDR3 has 17 residues. The CDR3 loop is CASSRGTSGGLGETQYF. For the CDR3, the DNA is TGTGCCAGCAGCCGGGGGACTAGCGGGGGCTTAGGGGAGACCCAGTACTTC.

V usage is TRBV19 and J usage is TRBJ1-2, with D possibly being TRBD1 (5 bases). Trimming took off 0 bases at V and 7 bases at J, with 18 bases between the two ends. The CDR3 is 16 residues long. The germline V gene encodes CDR1 LNHDA and CDR2 SQIVND (reference sequence). The DNA of the CDR3 is TGTGCCAGTAGTATAGATGCCGTAAGGGGTGTTGGTGGCTACACCTTC. This sequence encodes CASSIDAVRGVGGYTF.

This clone was observed a few times. The J gene is TRBJ2-3, the V gene TRBV6-2 or TRBV6-3; 11 bases fit TRBD2. Unmatched junction bases numbered 9, after V lost 5 bases and J lost 2 bases. The CDR3 spans 17 residues. Germline CDR1 MNHEY, CDR2 SVGEGT. The CDR3 DNA follows: TGTGCCAGCAGTCCACTAGCGGGGGAGTGGGACACAGATACGCAGTATTTT. Translation: CASSPLAGEWDTDTQYF.

This rearrangement joins TRBV2 to TRBJ2-3, with 8 bases aligning to TRBD2. This CDR3 comprises 17 residues. The V gene end was trimmed by 2 bases and the J gene end by 0 bases; junction bases not matched to a gene: 7. In germline, CDR1 is SNHLY, CDR2 FYNNEI. CDR3 region: CASSEPVGGVSTDTQYF. The CDR3 DNA sequence: TGTGCCAGCAGTGAACCCGTCGGGGGGGTAAGCACAGATACGCAGTATTTT.